Following are 9 T cell receptor beta chains from one sample sequenced in a study of tumor-infiltrating lymphocytes in primary liver carcinoma. Between about 19 and 34 mg of unsorted bulk tissue served as the source from which RNA and DNA were co-extracted. The template, roughly 0.45 ug total RNA, yielded TCR beta cDNA made with a constant-region primer. Libraries for TCR beta were built through three nested multiplex PCR rounds, which together made up a slightly modified ARM-PCR procedure. With TRBV1-TRBV30 forward primers and a C-beta reverse primer, the first two PCR rounds were run for approximately 10 cycles each. TCRdb re-called the multiplex PCR reads through MiXCR, storing one row per CDR3 protein. The table lists about 120,000 distinct CDR3 sequences, under 70% of them singletons, with over 6.5% in the top ten. Material for sequencing was tumor-adjacent normal liver tissue. The receptor set was obtained from a woman aged 55-69 years with primary liver carcinoma and hepatitis B virus infection.

This chain connects TRBV11-2 to TRBJ2-1; D perhaps matches TRBD2 (6 bases). Germline assignment: CDR1 SGHAT and CDR2 FQNNGV. This CDR3 is built from 15 residues. CDR3 in amino acids: CPSSLAAGFNDEQFF. In DNA, the CDR3 is TGTCCTAGCAGCTTAGCTGCGGGATTTAACGATGAGCAGTTCTTC.

Concerning this clonotype: This may come from a read error, since a much larger clone is one base off. Given the absence of the conserved phenylalanine or tryptophan at the CDR3 end, a read error is likely. The rearrangement joins TRBV10-3 to TRBJ1-1; a weak D match, TRBD1 (5 bases). The CDR3 has 13 residues. V gave up 3 bases and J gave up 11 bases, with 16 bases separating them. Per the germline V gene, CDR1 is ENHRY and CDR2 is SYGVKD. CDR3 sequence reads: CAISERTGTAAFY. DNA of the CDR3: TGTGCCATCAGTGAAAGGACGGGGACGGCTGCTTTCTAT.

Comments on this clonotype: It may be a read error: a sequence one base away is much more abundant. This chain uses TRBV7-8 with TRBJ2-2, with a weak D call TRBD2 (5 bases). The CDR3 spans 17 residues. The V gene's germline CDR1 is SGHVS and CDR2 FQNEAQ. In nucleotides, the CDR3 is TGTGCCAGCAGCTTAGCGTCGGGGTTTGGGGTCACCAGGGAGCTGTTTTTT. Residues: CASSLASGFGVTRELFF.

Sample share makes this clonotype medium-sized. The rearrangement uses TRBV11-2 and TRBJ2-3; D may correspond to TRBD1 or TRBD2 (7 bases each). This CDR3 region has 16 residues. Trimming stripped 1 base from V and 2 bases from J, with 13 bases between. Germline V gene data show CDR1 as SGHAT and CDR2 as FQNNGV. CDR3 residues: CASSLGEGASTDTQYF. As DNA, the CDR3 is TGTGCCAGCAGCTTAGGGGAGGGGGCTTCCACAGATACGCAGTATTTT.

The chain combines TRBV19 with TRBJ2-3, with D possibly TRBD2 on 5 matching bases. Looked up from germline, CDR1 is LNHDA and CDR2 is SQIVND (reference sequence). This CDR3 spans 13 amino acids. V was clipped by 3 bases and J by 4 bases, with 8 bases between them. The CDR3 here is CASSIGDPDTQYF. The DNA for the CDR3 is TGTGCCAGTAGTATCGGGGATCCAGATACGCAGTATTTT.

A word on this clonotype: Since a much larger clone is just one base distant, this may be a read error. V is TRBV28 and J is TRBJ2-7; TRBD2 aligns across 7 bases. This CDR3 is 15 amino acids long. Losses at the gene ends were 6 bases for V and 5 bases for J; bases not matched to a gene: 13. CDR1 MDHEN and CDR2 SYDVKM come from the germline V gene. The CDR3 loop is CASSLGFNGRNEQYF. The CDR3 DNA reads TGTGCCAGCAGCCTCGGTTTTAACGGGAGGAACGAGCAGTACTTC.

At least ten counts were recorded for this clonotype. The V call is TRBV29-1, the J call TRBJ2-2; 10 nucleotides line up with TRBD2. The V segment lost 7 bases and the J segment 0 bases; nucleotides outside the gene matches: 8. Germline V gene sequence: CDR1 SQVTM, CDR2 ANQGSEA. The CDR3 runs 16 residues. The CDR3: CSAELAGHANTGELFF. The CDR3 DNA reads as TGCAGCGCAGAACTAGCGGGACACGCGAACACCGGGGAGCTGTTTTTT.

This clonotype was counted a single time. At one of its ends the junction is not consistent with the germline gene, which may arise from a read error. The chain recombines TRBV11-2 with TRBJ2-3; 7 bases are a match to TRBD1. From germline, CDR1 is SGHAT and CDR2 FQNNGV. CDR3 size: 16 residues. CDR3 loop: CASSLAGQAITSTQYF. In nucleotides, the CDR3 is TGTGCCAGCAGTTTAGCCGGACAGGCGATCACAAGTACACAGTATTTT.

This chain links TRBV12-3 or TRBV12-4 with TRBJ2-7; possible D gene TRBD2, 5 bases. V was pared by 7 bases and J by 3 bases, with 13 bases between. This CDR3 is 13 amino acids long. The CDR3: CASTMHDYYEQYF. The CDR3 nucleotides read TGTGCCAGCACCATGCATGACTACTACGAGCAGTACTTC.